This T cell receptor beta chain was recorded in a study of CD8 T cells in Susac syndrome. Overall study findings and caveats: Acknowledgment was made by the study that its TCR sequencing and HLA analysis involved a relatively small number of individuals.

Sequencing of TCR beta, carried out with a high-throughput approach, was applied to CD8+ and CD4+ T cells from the blood. TEMRA cells were FACS-enriched and CD8+ and CD4+ T cells negatively isolated. When the RNA was reverse transcribed, random hexamers were used with an input of about 0.45 to 1 ug. TCRdb called the immunoSEQ multiplex PCR reads again in MiXCR, with one record for every CDR3 protein. The sample has some 300,000 distinct CDR3 sequences; almost 85% are singletons. V lost 3 bases and J lost 8; bases outside the gene matches: 0. The length of the CDR3 is 14 residues. A note on this clonotype: Its target is not known.

The TCR was taken from a human donor with multiple sclerosis. The sample taken for sequencing was CD8+ T cells from PBMCs. The V call is TRBV12-3 or TRBV12-4, the J call TRBJ2-1, with 14 bases that match TRBD2. The CDR3 DNA reads as TGTGCCAGCAGTTTGGGACTAGCGGGAGATGAGCAGTTCTTC. Protein product: CASSLGLAGDEQFF.